Below are 2 T cell receptor beta chains sequenced from a single sample in a study of T-cell reconstitution after alpha-beta-depleted transplantation in children. Molecular barcoding with unique molecular identifiers was used for the TCRbeta library. In TCRdb, the PCR reads were re-called with MiXCR into one record per CDR3 protein. In the table there are some 100,000 distinct CDR3 sequences, 15% to 17% of which are singletons. Sample: PBMCs, mostly from graft donor cells, taken 180 days after TCRalphabeta/CD19-depleted stem cell transplant. These receptors all come from a male patient aged 2-15 years who had a stem cell transplant for acute lymphoblastic leukemia, so the T cells may come from the graft donor.

The V and J genes are TRBV5-1 and TRBJ2-7; D possibly corresponds to TRBD1 (6 bases). V dropped 1 base and J dropped 2 bases, with 10 bases sitting between them. Germline values: CDR1 SGHRS, CDR2 YFSETQ. The length of the CDR3 is 14 residues. Here the CDR3 reads CASSLSQGTYEQYF. CDR3 coding DNA: TGCGCCAGCAGCTTGTCCCAGGGGACCTACGAGCAGTACTTC.

This clonotype was counted between two and nine times. The V gene is TRBV27, the J gene TRBJ2-1; D remains unclear. The CDR3 sequence is 14 residues long. The V and J ends lost 11 bases and 2 bases respectively, with 16 bases between them. The V gene's germline CDR1 is MNHEY and CDR2 SMNVEV (reference sequence). CDR3 protein: CASQLPGTYNEQFF. The DNA of the CDR3 is TGTGCCTCCCAGCTACCTGGCACCTACAATGAGCAGTTCTTC.